This T cell receptor (beta chain) is from a study of blood T cell repertoires in COVID-19. The overall study: Some COVID-19 samples were acute and others convalescent; all came from the United States, Italy and Spain. PBMCs, B-cell-depleted T cells, or T cells provided the cDNA or gDNA that made up the material.

CDR1 and CDR2 (germline): SEHNR, FQNEAQ (reference sequence). V was clipped by 7 bases and J by 4 bases; unmatched bases: 7. This CDR3 has 15 amino acids. Original methodology: Amplification with reference gene primers provided the estimates of nucleated cell counts. Using immunoSEQ multiplex PCR, the repertoire was profiled, and TCRdb retains in-frame clones only, with some absent. D and trimming were read from the DNA, whereas the V and J calls and clone size are those reported in that table. The table has approximately 120,000 clones, 85% seen once. The sequencing sample was made of peripheral blood. This chain uses TRBV7-9 with TRBJ2-1; 10 bases are a match to TRBD1. The TCR sequence derives from an elderly woman with acute or convalescent COVID-19. The CDR3 protein is CASTSLGQGYNEQFF. The CDR3 nucleotides read TGTGCCAGCACCTCCCTGGGACAGGGGTACAATGAGCAGTTCTTC.